This T cell receptor (beta chain) is drawn from a study of blood T cell repertoires in COVID-19 (dated by TCRdb to 2020 to 2022). General notes on the study: Samples from collaborators originated in the United States, Italy and Spain and spanned both the acute and convalescent phases of COVID-19. A freely available public database, intended as a resource for researchers studying the immune response to SARS-CoV-2, is where the repertoires were released. The samples were drawn from two sources: the first 160 participants of the ongoing ImmuneRACE study, and fewer than 1,500 subjects contributed by 6 global collaborators. Sample metadata almost always included a de-identified subject ID, COVID-19 status, age in years and sex. Where HLA class I and class II types were available, the types were taken from metadata supplied by the sample provider, not from assay-based typing. The dataset comprised deeply sampled blood TCRbeta repertoires from subjects exposed to, actively infected with, or recovered from COVID-19. The material from the prospective study consisted of cDNA or gDNA derived from T cells, B-cell-depleted T cells, or PBMCs.

About this clone: The antigen it recognizes is unknown. No base-level quality is on record; no much larger clone is a single base apart.

Whole blood was collected in K2EDTA tubes by collaborating institutions according to the institutions' own protocols. For TCRbeta analysis, collaborator samples were shipped as frozen whole blood, as isolated PBMCs, or as DNA extracted from either sample type. The paper's findings and limits, for the study overall: The quantity of clinical and demographic metadata differed by source and by participant and was supplied without curation.

The CDR3 holds 14 amino acids from the cysteine to the phenylalanine. Only CDR3 DNA remains: 42 bases, in frame from the first base. CDR1 and CDR2 (SGHRS, YFSETQ) derive from the germline V gene. V lost 5 bases and J lost 8 bases, and the count of bases not matched to a germline gene is 4. TCRbeta CDR3 regions were amplified from genomic DNA using the immunoSEQ Assay, a bias-controlled multiplex PCR. As for the original processing: The number of nucleated cells in each sample was estimated from the amplification of reference gene primers within the assay. Sequence reads were collapsed and filtered to measure the absolute abundance of every unique TCRbeta CDR3 rearrangement. For each sample, productive Simpson clonality was calculated as the square root of Simpson's diversity index over productive rearrangements. Entries here come from immuneACCESS through TCRdb and include only in-frame sequences with V and J called. Some clones fail to appear in such tables; in the studies checked, an unresolved V gene covers under half of the shortfall, and the cause of the remainder is unknown. The D gene and trimming were derived from the DNA, and the V and J assignments and clone size from that table. This sample is represented by approximately 120,000 clones; 65% to 90% of them were singletons. Clones ranked in the top ten supply 7.9% of the sample.

The clonotype comes from an elderly woman with active or convalescent COVID-19. The sample taken for sequencing was peripheral blood. The rearrangement joined TRBV5-1 to TRBJ1-4; 12 nucleotides in the junction match TRBD1. The nucleotide sequence reads TGCGCCAGCAGTGCCGGGACAGGGGGCGAAAAACTGTTTTTT. It translates to CASSAGTGGEKLFF.